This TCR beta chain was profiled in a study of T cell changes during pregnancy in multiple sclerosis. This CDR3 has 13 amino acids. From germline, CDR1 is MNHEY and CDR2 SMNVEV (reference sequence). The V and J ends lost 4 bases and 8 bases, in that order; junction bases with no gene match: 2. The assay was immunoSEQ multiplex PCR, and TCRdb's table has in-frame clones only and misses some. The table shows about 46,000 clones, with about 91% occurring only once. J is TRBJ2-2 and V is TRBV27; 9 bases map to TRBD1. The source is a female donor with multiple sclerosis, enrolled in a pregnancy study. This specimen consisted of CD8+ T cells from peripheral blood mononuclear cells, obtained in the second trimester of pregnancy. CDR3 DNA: TGTGCCAGCAGTTGGGACAGGGCAGGGGAGCTGTTTTTT. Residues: CASSWDRAGELFF.